These 18 T cell receptor beta chains were all obtained from the same sample, sequenced in a study of human T cells and chemical hapten exposure. TCRdb re-called the RACE reads through MiXCR, storing one row per CDR3 protein. The sample gives 42,000 or so distinct CDR3 sequences, about 9.8% of which show up once; 15% is in the top ten. Time point of the sample: patch test 2, 6 weeks after DPC sensitization. The treatment was: therapeutic diphenylcyclopropenone sensitization with weekly scalp DPC. Specimen: whole blood, collected in connection with sensitization to the hapten diphenylcyclopropenone (DPC). The receptors shown here come from a woman aged 40 to 50 with alopecia areata. Some clones in this sample may be carry-over from other donors' samples.

This clonotype occurred a few times. This chain connects TRBV20-1 to TRBJ1-6, with TRBD1 as a possible D gene (5 bases). Germline values: CDR1 DFQATT, CDR2 SNEGSKA (reference sequence). This CDR3 has 14 amino acids. CDR3 in amino acids: CSAAGDAESSPLHF. For the CDR3, the DNA is TGCAGCGCCGCCGGGGACGCCGAGAGTTCACCCCTCCACTTT.

This clonotype was found a few times. The genes are TRBV28 and TRBJ1-5; no clear D. Germline values: CDR1 MDHEN, CDR2 SYDVKM. V was trimmed by 6 bases and J by 0 bases, leaving 9 bases between them. The CDR3 is made up of 14 amino acids. The CDR3 is CASRPEPSNQPQHF. CDR3 DNA: TGTGCCAGCAGACCAGAGCCTAGCAATCAGCCCCAGCATTTT.

Regarding this clonotype: The conserved phenylalanine or tryptophan is not found at the CDR3 terminus, so this likely reflects a read error. This chain connects TRBV27 to TRBJ2-3; possibly TRBD2 for D (7 bases). The CDR3 length is 15 residues. Germline values: CDR1 MNHEY, CDR2 SMNVEV (reference sequence). V was trimmed by 6 bases and J by 0 bases, leaving 13 bases between them. This CDR3 reads CASSHGGRSTDTQYS. The CDR3 coding sequence is TGTGCCAGCAGCCACGGGGGGCGGAGCACAGATACGCAGTATTCT.

This clonotype was seen ten or more times. J is TRBJ1-1 and V is TRBV11-2, with unresolved D. This CDR3 region has 13 residues. CDR1 and CDR2 (germline): SGHAT, FQNNGV. V gave up 3 bases and J gave up 3 bases, with 8 bases separating them. CDR3 DNA: TGTGCCAGCAGCTTTGCCGGGGACACTGAAGCTTTCTTT. This encodes CASSFAGDTEAFF.

J is TRBJ2-1 and V is TRBV4-3; 10 bases are shared with TRBD2. Per germline, CDR1 LGHNA and CDR2 YSLEER. The CDR3 loop spans 15 amino acids. The V gene end was trimmed by 4 bases and the J gene end by 2 bases; junction bases not matched to a gene: 2. The CDR3 DNA is TGCGCCAGCAGCCCCACTAGCGGGGCCTACAATGAGCAGTTCTTC. The encoded protein is CASSPTSGAYNEQFF.

V is TRBV5-1 and J is TRBJ1-3, with TRBD1 identical over 9 bases. Germline V lookup: CDR1 SGHRS, CDR2 YFSETQ. The V gene end was trimmed by 4 bases and the J gene end by 3 bases; junction bases not matched to a gene: 2. CDR3 length: 14 amino acids. The CDR3 loop is CASSGGQGGNTIYF. CDR3 DNA sequence: TGCGCCAGCAGCGGGGGACAGGGTGGAAACACCATATATTTT. Combining the CDR3 with reference TRBV5-1 and TRBJ1-3 gives the whole variable domain KAGVTQTPRYLIKTRGQQVTLSCSPISGHRSVSWYQQTPGQGLQFLFEYFSETQRNKGNFPGRFSGRQFSNSRSEMNVSTLELGDSALYLCASSGGQGGNTIYFGEGSWLTVV.

The V gene is TRBV6-5, the J gene TRBJ2-5; no firm D call. This CDR3 contains 14 residues. Germline V gene sequence: CDR1 MNHEY, CDR2 SVGAGI. V lost 0 bases and J 2 bases, leaving 7 bases between the germline ends. The chain's CDR3 is CASSYSRSQETQYF. The CDR3 DNA reads TGTGCCAGCAGTTACTCCCGATCTCAAGAGACCCAGTACTTC.

Ten or more counts support this clonotype. The CDR3 region has the DNA TGTGCCAGCAGCCTTGGACAGGGGGCTAATTCACCCCTCCACTTT. It codes for CASSLGQGANSPLHF. This chain links TRBV7-8 with TRBJ1-6; 11 positions match TRBD1. The CDR3 loop spans 15 amino acids. V lost 5 bases, J lost 6 bases, and 3 bases stayed unmatched. The germline gives CDR1 SGHVS, CDR2 FQNEAQ.

V is TRBV12-3 or TRBV12-4 and J is TRBJ2-5; 11 nucleotides match TRBD1. V shed 4 bases and J 7 bases; nucleotides not matched to a gene: 2. This CDR3 contains 13 residues. CDR3 protein: CASSSGTGGTQYF. For the CDR3, the DNA is TGTGCCAGCAGTTCCGGGACAGGGGGGACCCAGTACTTC.

This clonotype was counted only a few times. The CDR3: CASSRTHRGSGNTIYF. The CDR3 region has the DNA TGTGCCAGCAGCCGCACTCACAGGGGTTCTGGAAACACCATATATTTT. This chain joins TRBV5-5 and TRBJ1-3; TRBD1 matches at 7 bases. J was trimmed by 1 base and V by 4 bases; bases with no gene match: 8. The CDR3 consists of 16 residues. From germline, CDR1 is SGHKS and CDR2 YYEKEE (reference sequence).

This clonotype was seen at least ten times. The chain uses TRBV28 and TRBJ2-7; 9 positions agree with TRBD1. Unmatched junction bases numbered 8, after V lost 6 bases and J lost 2 bases. The CDR3 totals 15 residues. Germline CDR1 and CDR2: MDHEN and SYDVKM. CDR3 residues: CASSFRQGVTYEQYF. The CDR3 bases are TGTGCCAGCAGCTTCCGACAGGGGGTTACCTACGAGCAGTACTTC.

The chain couples TRBV5-5 to TRBJ1-1; the D is unclear. Trimming shortened V by 2 bases and J by 4 bases, and 18 bases separated the two germline ends. CDR1 and CDR2 (germline): SGHKS, YYEKEE (reference sequence). The CDR3 length is 16 residues. The CDR3 DNA reads TGTGCCAGCAGCTTTTCCCCGAGAGAGGTTGCCACTGAAGCTTTCTTT. This codes for CASSFSPREVATEAFF.

This clonotype was seen only a few times. The chain links TRBV3-1 to TRBJ2-3; TRBD2 agrees at 7 bases. Looked up from germline, CDR1 is LGHDT and CDR2 is YNNKEL (reference sequence). Germline trimming cut 0 bases from V and 4 bases from J; bases unmatched to any gene: 7. This CDR3 contains 16 residues. CDR3 region: CASSQEWLAVADTQYF. Here the CDR3 DNA reads TGTGCCAGCAGCCAAGAATGGCTAGCGGTAGCAGATACGCAGTATTTT.

This clonotype was found a few times. The genes are TRBV6-5 and TRBJ1-4; TRBD1 matches at 8 bases. V dropped 2 bases and J dropped 4; count of bases not matched to a gene: 9. In germline, CDR1 is MNHEY, CDR2 SVGAGI. This CDR3 is 17 amino acids long. This CDR3 reads CASSYGDRRSSNEKLFF. The DNA of the CDR3 is TGTGCCAGCAGTTACGGGGACAGGCGGTCCAGTAATGAAAAACTGTTTTTT.

This clonotype showed up many times. The V call is TRBV20-1, the J call TRBJ2-7, with TRBD1 as a possible D gene (6 bases). Germline CDR1 DFQATT, CDR2 SNEGSKA (reference sequence). V lost 3 bases and J 2 bases, leaving 20 bases between the germline ends. The CDR3 runs 16 residues. This CDR3 is CSASQVTGPPPYEQYF. CDR3 bases: TGCAGTGCTAGCCAAGTGACAGGCCCCCCCCCCTACGAGCAGTACTTC.

This clonotype was picked up many times. The rearrangement joins TRBV27 to TRBJ2-3; the match to TRBD2 covers 8 bases. V dropped 5 bases and J dropped 0; count of bases not matched to a gene: 7. There are 16 residues in the CDR3. CDR1 and CDR2 from the germline V gene are MNHEY and SMNVEV (reference sequence). CDR3 protein: CASSPRRGASTDTQYF. The CDR3 bases are TGTGCCAGCAGTCCCCGGCGGGGGGCTAGCACAGATACGCAGTATTTT.

V gene TRBV6-1 combines with J gene TRBJ1-1, with D maybe TRBD1 (6 bases). Trimming took 7 bases from V and 4 from J, leaving 13 bases between them. This CDR3 is built from 13 residues. Germline CDR1 reads MNHNS; CDR2 reads SASEGT. The DNA for the CDR3 is TGTGCCAGCACAGGCCAGGGGACCACTGAAGCTTTCTTT. Translation gives CASTGQGTTEAFF.

This clonotype appeared many times. The V gene is TRBV5-1, the J gene TRBJ2-2; D perhaps matches TRBD2 (7 bases). Trimming stripped 1 base from V and 5 bases from J, with 15 bases between. The CDR3 length is 16 residues. Per the germline V gene, CDR1 is SGHRS and CDR2 is YFSETQ. The CDR3, as DNA: TGCGCCAGCAGCTTGTCCACAGGGAGGGCGACCGGGGAGCTGTTTTTT. Protein sequence: CASSLSTGRATGELFF.